A selection of T cell receptor beta chains follows, all from one sample in a study of blood T cell repertoires in COVID-19. Produced via immunoSEQ multiplex PCR; TCRdb's table is partial and in-frame only. The table lists more than 60,000 clones, roughly 87% of them singletons. The sample was peripheral blood. All receptors come from a woman aged 45-60 years with active COVID-19. The CDR3 runs from the conserved cysteine through the conserved F or W. D genes are given only for firm matches. Rows may omit the clone size; those that give it use once, few, many or a size class.

TRBJ1-5	.	TRBV10-2	.	TGCGCCAGAGCAGGGAAGGGTAGCAATCAGCCCCAGCATTTT	CARAGKGSNQPQHF
TRBJ2-7	TRBD2	TRBV10-3	.	TGTGCCATCAGTGGGACTAGCGGAGCCTACGAGCAGTACTTC	CAISGTSGAYEQYF
TRBJ2-7	TRBD1	TRBV5-1	.	TGCGCCAGCAGCTTGGAGGGACAGAGCTCCTACGAGCAGTACTTC	CASSLEGQSSYEQYF
TRBJ1-5	TRBD1	TRBV28	.	TGTGCCAGCAGCTCTTTTGGGACAGCCTTCAGCCAGCCCCAGCATTTT	CASSSFGTAFSQPQHF
TRBJ2-3	.	TRBV7-3	.	TGTGCCAGCAGCCCGGGGACTCCCAGTGCAGATACGCAGTATTTT	CASSPGTPSADTQYF
TRBJ2-1	.	TRBV15	.	TGTGCCACCAGCCCCGGTCCCCGTCAGGGTACCTACAATGAGCAGTTCTTC	CATSPGPRQGTYNEQFF
TRBJ2-7	TRBD1	TRBV4-1	.	TGCGCCAGCAGCCACCTATTTACCGGGACAGGTGTGTACGAGCAGTACTTC	CASSHLFTGTGVYEQYF
TRBJ1-5	.	TRBV27	.	TGTGCCAGCAGTCCCTCGATAGGCAATCAGCCCCAGCATTTT	CASSPSIGNQPQHF
TRBJ2-2	TRBD2	TRBV9	.	TGTGCCAGCAGCGTAGCTCTGGGAAGGGGAGGGGTGTCCACCGGGGAGCTGTTTTTT	CASSVALGRGGVSTGELFF
TRBJ1-5	.	TRBV7-9	few	TGTGCCAGCAGCTTAGGTCGGAATCAGCCCCAGCATTTT	CASSLGRNQPQHF
TRBJ2-7	TRBD1	TRBV28	.	TGTGCCAGCAGTCCTCCTACAGGGGGCATAGGGTACGAGCAGTACTTC	CASSPPTGGIGYEQYF
TRBJ2-7	TRBD1	TRBV6-5	few	TGTGCCAGCTGCGGGACAGGGGGCACCTACGAGCAGTACTTC	CASCGTGGTYEQYF
TRBJ2-1	TRBD1	TRBV27	.	TGTGCCACCCAGGGGACAGGGGAGAATGAGCAGTTCTTC	CATQGTGENEQFF
TRBJ2-7	TRBD1	TRBV30	.	TGTGCCTCCGAAAACGGACAGGGGGACGAGCAGTACTTC	CASENGQGDEQYF
TRBJ2-2	.	TRBV20-1	.	TGCAGTGCTAGTCGATCGGGCACCGGGGAGATGTTTTTT	CSASRSGTGEMFF
TRBJ1-2	TRBD1	TRBV4-1	.	TGCGCCAGCAGCCGACGCGGGACAGGGGGCTTCAGACAAGGCTACACCTTC	CASSRRGTGGFRQGYTF
TRBJ2-2	.	TRBV2	.	TGTGCCAGCAGTGTCGGGGGAGGCTGGACCGGGGAGCTGTTTTTT	CASSVGGGWTGELFF
TRBJ2-7	TRBD1	TRBV28	.	TGTGCCAGCAGGGGGACAGCGATCTACGAGCAGTACTTC	CASRGTAIYEQYF
TRBJ2-2	TRBD1	TRBV6-4	.	TGTGCCAGCAGTGACTCGTCACGACAGGGCGGCACCGGGGAGCTGTTTTTT	CASSDSSRQGGTGELFF
TRBJ1-5	.	TRBV30	.	TGTGCCTGGAGTGTACGGGGGGCGAGCAATCAGCCCCAGCATTTT	CAWSVRGASNQPQHF
TRBJ1-5	.	TRBV18	.	TGTGCCAGCTCACCACCGGGGGGGAGCAATCAGCCCCAGCATTTT	CASSPPGGSNQPQHF
TRBJ2-7	TRBD2	TRBV5-1	.	TGCGCCAGCAGCCCGGGACTAGCGGGGCTTCCGAGCTCCTACGAGCAGTACTTC	CASSPGLAGLPSSYEQYF
TRBJ1-2	.	TRBV19	.	TGTGCCCCTACTGGGGGGAGCGGCTACACCTTC	CAPTGGSGYTF
TRBJ1-4	TRBD1	TRBV24-1	once	TGTGCCACCAGTGAGGGACGAGGGGGCGCGGAAAAACTGTTTTTT	CATSEGRGGAEKLFF
TRBJ2-2	TRBD2	TRBV9	.	TGTGCCAGCAGCGTCGGACTAGCGGGAGGTACCGGGGAGCTGTTTTTT	CASSVGLAGGTGELFF
TRBJ2-3	TRBD2	TRBV6-5	.	TGTGCCAGCAGTTCTCGGACTAGCGGGACAGATACGCAGTATTTT	CASSSRTSGTDTQYF
TRBJ2-5	TRBD1	TRBV28	.	TGTGCCAGCAGCCCTTACGGACAGGGGGTATCTCAGAGGGAGACCCAGTACTTC	CASSPYGQGVSQRETQYF
TRBJ2-2	TRBD1	TRBV29-1	.	TGCAGCGTCATACAGGGGGCCAGCGGGGAGCTGTTTTTT	CSVIQGASGELFF
TRBJ2-1	.	TRBV13	.	TGTGCCAGCAGCCCGGGAGTCTACAATGAGCAGTTCTTC	CASSPGVYNEQFF
TRBJ1-4	TRBD1	TRBV5-1	once	TGCGCCAGCAGCTTGGGACAGGGGTATGAAAAACTGTTTTTT	CASSLGQGYEKLFF
TRBJ2-3	.	TRBV7-2	.	TGTGCCAGCAGCTTCTCGAGGGTCCCAGATACGCAGTATTTT	CASSFSRVPDTQYF
TRBJ2-2	.	TRBV19	.	TGTGCCAGTAACTCCTGGAGGGTGGGCACCGGGGAGCTGTTTTTT	CASNSWRVGTGELFF
TRBJ2-2	.	TRBV5-1	.	TGCGCCAGCAGCTTCCGGGGGGCGGTCGGGGAGCTGTTTTTT	CASSFRGAVGELFF
TRBJ2-1	.	TRBV19	.	TGTGCCAGCCTTTCCCCGGGAACCAATGAGCAGTTCTTC	CASLSPGTNEQFF
TRBJ2-2	.	TRBV19	.	TGTGCCAGCAGACATAACACCGGGGAGCTGTTTTTT	CASRHNTGELFF
TRBJ1-2	TRBD1	TRBV27	.	TGTGCCAGCAGTCCGGGGGATACAGGGGGCTGCACCTTC	CASSPGDTGGCTF
TRBJ2-2	TRBD2	TRBV7-2	.	TGTGCCAGCAGCCTAGAACGGCGGGAGTGGTACACCGGGGAGCTGTTTTTT	CASSLERREWYTGELFF
TRBJ2-7	TRBD2	TRBV11-2	.	TGTGCCAGCAGCTTGAGTACTAGCGGGACCTACGAGCAGTACTTC	CASSLSTSGTYEQYF
TRBJ2-7	TRBD2	TRBV6-2/TRBV6-3	few	TGTGCCAGCAGTTACCCCCCGACTAGCGGGCCCCACTACGAGCAGTACTTC	CASSYPPTSGPHYEQYF
TRBJ2-5	.	TRBV11-3	.	TGTGCCAGCAGCTTAGGGAAGACTGGAGAGGAGACCCAGTACTTC	CASSLGKTGEETQYF
TRBJ1-1	TRBD1	TRBV28	.	TGTGCCAGCAGTTCCCTACCGTCAGTACAGGGGGCTGAAGCTTTCTTT	CASSSLPSVQGAEAFF
TRBJ1-6	.	TRBV3-1/TRBV3-2	few	TGTGCCAGCAGCCCGCAGGACTATAATTCACCCCTCCACTTT	CASSPQDYNSPLHF